This T cell receptor (beta chain) was obtained from a study of T cell repertoires in cytomegalovirus infection. Study in general: Shared public TCR beta signatures pointed to both CMV infection and a matching HLA type. The study's findings and limits: The ex vivo response showed dominance by HLA-C-restricted CMV-specific TCR beta clonotypes. The study identified carriers of CMV plus the relevant HLA from cumulative public TCR beta family frequency.

From the reads, TCRdb called clonotypes with MiXCR, one entry per CDR3 protein. The data show roughly 760,000 distinct CDR3 sequences, 35% to 45% seen once. About this clonotype itself: Antigen: not known.

The CDR3 totals 16 residues. Per the germline V gene, CDR1 is SGHVS and CDR2 is FQNEAQ. J lost 8 bases, V lost 5 bases, and 16 bases had no gene match. The chain links TRBV7-8 to TRBJ2-3, with 7 bases that match TRBD1. The sample comprised PBMCs. The TCR comes from a human donor in good health (CMV status not recorded). Some clones in this sample may be carry-over from other donors' samples. The DNA for the CDR3 is TGTGCCAGCAGCCACGAAAGGGGGCGCGGAAGAGTTACGCAGTATTTT. It yields the protein CASSHERGRGRVTQYF. The complete variable domain, with remaining parts taken from reference TRBV7-8 and TRBJ2-3, reads GAGVSQSPRYKVAKRGQDVALRCDPISGHVSLFWYQQALGQGPEFLTYFQNEAQLDKSGLPSDRFFAERPEGSVSTLKIQRTQQEDSAVYLCASSHERGRGRVTQYFGPGTRLTVL.